This TCR beta chain was sequenced in a study of shared clonotypes between healthy human individuals. General study findings and limits: Rarefaction indicated that sorted-subset sequencing remained incomplete although depth was large.

Naive CD8 cells were CD45RO-negative, positively selected for CCR7, excluding terminally differentiated effector memory CD45RA+ cells. Here immunoSEQ multiplex PCR was the method, and the copy in TCRdb shows in-frame clones only, minus some. The table has more than 2 million clones, 93% seen once; the top ten hold roughly 1.7%. From germline, CDR1 is ENHRY and CDR2 SYGVKD. Deletions cut 10 bases from V and 0 bases from J, with 19 bases between. The CDR3 loop spans 16 amino acids. Concerning this clone: Its antigen is undetermined.

The gene calls are TRBV10-3 and TRBJ2-1; D uncertain. The TCR sequence derives from a man between 18 and 29 years old in good health. Some clones in this sample may be carry-over from other donors' samples. Sequencing was carried out using naive CD8+ T cells from PBMCs. Here the CDR3 reads CASAVQAKSSYNEQFF. For the CDR3, the DNA is TGTGCCAGTGCAGTCCAGGCGAAGAGCTCCTACAATGAGCAGTTCTTC.